This T cell receptor beta chain was found in a study of T cells after somatic rescue of genetic block. TCRdb's copy holds only in-frame clones and misses some; the assay was immunoSEQ multiplex PCR. Of approximately 78,000 clones listed, roughly 91% are singletons. The TCR comes from a man under 40. The sample taken for sequencing was peripheral blood mononuclear cells (PBMCs).

CDR3 DNA: TGTGCCAGCACTCCGGCGGGGGGCCAGTGGTACAATGAGCAGTTCTTC. Protein: CASTPAGGQWYNEQFF. The J gene is TRBJ2-1, the V gene TRBV28; the match to TRBD2 covers 8 bases. This CDR3 has 16 residues. The germline gives CDR1 MDHEN, CDR2 SYDVKM. V gave up 7 bases and J gave up 4 bases; unmatched junction bases: 12. Full variable domain (outside the CDR3, taken from reference TRBV28 and TRBJ2-1): DVKVTQSSRYLVKRTGEKVFLECVQDMDHENMFWYRQDPGLGLRLIYFSYDVKMKEKGDIPEGYSVSREKKERFSLILESASTNQTSMYLCASTPAGGQWYNEQFFGPGTRLTVL.